Sequencing of this TCR beta chain was carried out in a study of shared clonotypes between healthy human individuals. This clone was seen just once. The repertoire was sequenced with immunoSEQ multiplex PCR; TCRdb's copy has only in-frame clones and lacks some. This table holds 950,000 to 1,200,000 clones, roughly 80% found once. V was shortened by 1 base and J by 1 base, with 9 bases between the two germline ends. Per the germline V gene, CDR1 is SGHNT and CDR2 is YYREEE (reference sequence). CDR3 size: 14 residues. The chain has TRBV5-4 and TRBJ2-7; D is unclear. The receptor comes from a man aged 18 to 35 in good health. Some clones in this sample may be carry-over from other donors' samples. Sequences were obtained from memory CD4+ T cells from PBMCs. As for subset: CD45RA-negative fraction. The CDR3 loop reads CASSLSGRSYEQYF. The CDR3, as DNA: TGTGCCAGCAGCTTGTCCGGAAGGTCCTACGAGCAGTACTTC.